This TCR beta chain was sequenced in a study of human T cells and chemical hapten exposure. Indicated time point: patch test 2, 6 weeks after DPC sensitization. Specified treatment: therapeutic diphenylcyclopropenone sensitization with weekly scalp DPC. Trimming stripped 0 bases from V and 1 base from J, with 18 bases between. In germline, CDR1 is SGHVS, CDR2 FQNEAQ. CDR3 length: 18 amino acids. This clonotype was observed a few times. The antigen is unknown. TCRdb independently ran MiXCR on the RACE reads; one entry per CDR3 protein. This table holds a few hundred thousand distinct CDR3 sequences, around 6% found once. Findings and limits, study-wide: Expanded TCRs showed more large CDR3 clusters than pre-sensitization or healthy control sets. Among TCRs, those above 1 in 1000 frequency were unaffected by DPC sensitization.

Sequenced material: whole blood, taken in connection with sensitization to the hapten diphenylcyclopropenone (DPC). This receptor was obtained from a woman between 18 and 30 years old with alopecia areata. Some clones in this sample may be carry-over from other donors' samples. This chain uses TRBV7-8 with TRBJ1-1; no clear D. CDR3 bases: TGTGCCAGCAGCTTAGCGTCCACGGGATCGGCCCAGAACACTGAAGCTTTCTTT. This translates into CASSLASTGSAQNTEAFF.